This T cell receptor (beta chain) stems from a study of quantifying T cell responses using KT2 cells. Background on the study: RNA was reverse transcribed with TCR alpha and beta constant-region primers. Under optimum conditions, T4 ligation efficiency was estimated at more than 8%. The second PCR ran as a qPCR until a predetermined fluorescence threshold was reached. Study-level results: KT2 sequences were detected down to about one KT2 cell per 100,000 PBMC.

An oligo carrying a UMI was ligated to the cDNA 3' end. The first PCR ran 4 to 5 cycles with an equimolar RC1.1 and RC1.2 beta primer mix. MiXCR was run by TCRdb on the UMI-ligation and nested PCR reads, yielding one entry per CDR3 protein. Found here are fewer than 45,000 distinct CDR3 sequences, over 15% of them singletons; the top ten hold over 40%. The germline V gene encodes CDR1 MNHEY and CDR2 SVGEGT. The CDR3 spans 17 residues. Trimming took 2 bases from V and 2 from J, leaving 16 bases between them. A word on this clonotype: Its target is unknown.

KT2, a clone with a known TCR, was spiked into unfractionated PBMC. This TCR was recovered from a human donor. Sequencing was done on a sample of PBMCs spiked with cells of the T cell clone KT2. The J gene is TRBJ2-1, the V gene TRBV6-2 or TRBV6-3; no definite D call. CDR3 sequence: CASSYPPSGMPYNEQFF. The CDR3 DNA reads TGTGCCAGCAGTTACCCCCCGTCAGGCATGCCCTACAATGAGCAGTTCTTC.